The 15 T cell receptor beta chains presented below share a single source sample, sequenced in a study of OX40 agonist ivuxolimab in advanced cancers. Produced via immunoSEQ multiplex PCR; TCRdb's table is partial and in-frame only. The data contain about 5,100 clones, roughly three fifths of them singletons. Sequenced here: CD4+ or CD8+ T cells sorted from blood, sampled in a trial of the OX40 agonist ivuxolimab. The receptors were sampled from an adult with an advanced solid tumor such as melanoma, head and neck, liver or kidney cancer.

V is TRBV29-1 and J is TRBJ1-2; no reliable D call. The CDR3 consists of 12 residues. Germline V gene lookup returns CDR1 SQVTM and CDR2 ANQGSEA. Deletions cut 6 bases from V and 6 bases from J, with 14 bases between. CDR3 sequence (DNA): TGCAGCGTACCGTACTGGCAGAATGGCTACACCTTC. Its translation: CSVPYWQNGYTF. Filled out from reference TRBV29-1 and TRBJ1-2, the complete variable domain reads SAVISQKPSRDICQRGTSLTIQCQVDSQVTMMFWYRQQPGQSLTLIATANQGSEATYESGFVIDKFPISRPNLTFSTLTVSNMSPEDSSIYLCSVPYWQNGYTFGSGTRLTVV.

CDR3 bases: TGTGCCAGCAGTGAATTTATCGGAGCTAACTATGGCTACACCTTC. Translating gives CASSEFIGANYGYTF. This chain connects TRBV2 to TRBJ1-2; D is undetermined. V was shortened by 2 bases and J by 0 bases, with 10 bases between the two germline ends. CDR1 is SNHLY, CDR2 FYNNEI, per germline. CDR3 length equals 15 residues.

The chain has TRBV7-2 and TRBJ1-6; D gene uncertain. Trimming removed 5 bases from V and 0 bases from J, with 8 bases in between. The CDR3 covers 15 residues. Germline V lookup: CDR1 SGHTA, CDR2 FQGNSA. The CDR3 loop is CASSPHSSYNSPLHF. The CDR3 region has the DNA TGTGCCAGCAGCCCCCATAGCTCCTATAATTCACCCCTCCACTTT.

The chain links TRBV5-6 to TRBJ2-7; 9 nucleotides match TRBD1. The CDR3 extends over 13 amino acids. The germline gives CDR1 SGHDT, CDR2 YYEEEE. Trimming took 6 bases from V and 0 from J; bases not matched to a gene: 1. The CDR3: CASKGQGSYEQYF. The DNA of the CDR3 is TGTGCCAGCAAGGGACAGGGCTCCTACGAGCAGTACTTC.

The CDR3 is CASSLGDTVRDEQFF. CDR3 coding DNA: TGCGCCAGCAGCTTGGGGGACACCGTTCGCGATGAGCAGTTCTTC. The V gene is TRBV5-1, the J gene TRBJ2-1, with a tentative D call TRBD1 (6 bases). Trimming removed 0 bases from V and 8 bases from J, with 15 bases in between. Germline CDR1 is SGHRS and CDR2 is YFSETQ. The CDR3 contains 15 residues. The full variable domain, rest sourced from reference TRBV5-1 and TRBJ2-1, is KAGVTQTPRYLIKTRGQQVTLSCSPISGHRSVSWYQQTPGQGLQFLFEYFSETQRNKGNFPGRFSGRQFSNSRSEMNVSTLELGDSALYLCASSLGDTVRDEQFFGPGTRLTVL.

The chain couples TRBV12-5 to TRBJ1-1; TRBD1 matches 7 bases. The germline gives CDR1 LGHNT, CDR2 FRNRAP. The CDR3 is 15 amino acids. After removal of 4 bases from V and 1 base from J, the junction contained 6 bases not matched to a gene. The CDR3 coding sequence is TGTGCTAGTGGTTCGTCAGGGGGTCCGAACACTGAAGCTTTCTTT. It is translated as CASGSSGGPNTEAFF.

This clone has ten or more counts. This sequence joins TRBV7-9 and TRBJ2-7, with D perhaps TRBD2 (6 bases). Looked up from germline, CDR1 is SEHNR and CDR2 is FQNEAQ (reference sequence). The CDR3 has 14 residues. Trimming shortened V by 1 base and J by 5 bases, and 12 bases separated the two germline ends. The DNA of the CDR3 is TGTGCCAGCAGCTTAGGGGGGACTCCCCACGAGCAGTACTTC. As protein: CASSLGGTPHEQYF.

This chain links TRBV7-9 with TRBJ2-7; 9 bases are a match to TRBD1. CDR1 and CDR2 from the germline V gene are SEHNR and FQNEAQ (reference sequence). The CDR3 spans 16 residues. Trimming removed 6 bases from V and 1 base from J; junction bases left unmatched: 10. CDR3: CASRPWGQGDSYEQYF. CDR3 nucleotides: TGTGCCAGCAGACCCTGGGGACAGGGTGATTCCTACGAGCAGTACTTC.

This clone appeared a few times. The chain combines TRBV5-1 with TRBJ2-7, with D possibly matching TRBD1 (6 bases). The germline CDR1 and CDR2 sequences are SGHRS and YFSETQ. Trimming took 4 bases from V and 2 from J, leaving 13 bases between them. The CDR3 runs 14 residues. The CDR3 DNA follows: TGCGCCAGCAGCCCCAGGGGTCCCACCTACGAGCAGTACTTC. It translates to CASSPRGPTYEQYF.

This clone was detected once. The J gene is TRBJ2-4, the V gene TRBV7-8; a weak D match, TRBD1 (6 bases). The CDR3 totals 17 residues. The ends were cut back, 1 base at V and 5 bases at J, with 18 bases in the middle. Per germline, CDR1 SGHVS and CDR2 FQNEAQ. Here the CDR3 DNA reads TGTGCCAGCAGCTTAGATGATAGACAGGCTTTCGAAAACATTCAGTACTTC. It specifies CASSLDDRQAFENIQYF. Combining the CDR3 with reference TRBV7-8 and TRBJ2-4 gives the whole variable domain GAGVSQSPRYKVAKRGQDVALRCDPISGHVSLFWYQQALGQGPEFLTYFQNEAQLDKSGLPSDRFFAERPEGSVSTLKIQRTQQEDSAVYLCASSLDDRQAFENIQYFGAGTRLSVL.

This sequence joins TRBV11-1 and TRBJ2-7; D call uncertain. Trimming shortened V by 3 bases and J by 3 bases, and 3 bases separated the two germline ends. The length of the CDR3 is 11 residues. Germline-derived CDR1 and CDR2 are SGHAT and FQDESV (reference sequence). The CDR3 nucleotides are TGTGCCAGCAGCTTCGACTACGAGCAGTACTTC. This translates into CASSFDYEQYF.

This chain connects TRBV4-1 to TRBJ2-3, with TRBD2 identical over 7 bases. The CDR3 is 15 residues long. Germline V gives CDR1 MGHRA, CDR2 YSYEKL. Trimming removed 4 bases from V and 0 bases from J; junction bases left unmatched: 4. CDR3 coding DNA: TGCGCCAGCAGCCTTAAAGCGGGAAGCACAGATACGCAGTATTTT. This encodes CASSLKAGSTDTQYF.

This rearrangement joins TRBV27 to TRBJ1-5; a possible D gene is TRBD1 (5 bases). The CDR3 contains 15 residues. Germline loops: CDR1 MNHEY, CDR2 SMNVEV (reference sequence). Trimming shortened V by 6 bases and J by 0 bases, and 12 bases separated the two germline ends. The CDR3 protein is CASSRAGYSNQPQHF. Here the CDR3 DNA reads TGTGCCAGCAGCCGTGCAGGGTATAGCAATCAGCCCCAGCATTTT.

This chain joins TRBV19 and TRBJ1-1; D gene uncertain. V dropped 1 base and J dropped 0 bases, with 9 bases sitting between them. CDR1 LNHDA and CDR2 SQIVND come from the germline V gene (reference sequence). The CDR3 extends over 15 amino acids. CDR3 loop: CASSIAHRVNTEAFF. In nucleotides, the CDR3 is TGTGCCAGTAGTATAGCACACCGCGTGAACACTGAAGCTTTCTTT.

V gene TRBV9 combines with J gene TRBJ2-5, with D maybe TRBD1 (5 bases). This CDR3 is 13 amino acids long. Germline V gene sequence: CDR1 SGDLS, CDR2 YYNGEE. V lost 2 bases and J 5 bases, leaving 10 bases between the germline ends. CDR3 loop: CASSVRGGETQYF. CDR3 bases: TGTGCCAGCAGCGTTAGGGGTGGCGAGACCCAGTACTTC.